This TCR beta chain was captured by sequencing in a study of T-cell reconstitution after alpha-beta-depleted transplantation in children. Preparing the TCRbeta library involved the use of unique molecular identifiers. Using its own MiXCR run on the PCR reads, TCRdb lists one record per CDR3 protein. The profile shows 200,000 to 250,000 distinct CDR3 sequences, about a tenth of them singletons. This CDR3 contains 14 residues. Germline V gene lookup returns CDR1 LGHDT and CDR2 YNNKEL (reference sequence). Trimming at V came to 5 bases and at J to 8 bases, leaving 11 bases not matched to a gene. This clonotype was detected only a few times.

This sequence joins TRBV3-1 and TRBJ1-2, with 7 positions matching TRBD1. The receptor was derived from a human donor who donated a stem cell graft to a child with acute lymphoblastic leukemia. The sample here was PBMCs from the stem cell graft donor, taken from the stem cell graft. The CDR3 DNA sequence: TGTGCCAGCAGCGACAGGGCCCGAACAGGAGGCTACACCTTC. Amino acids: CASSDRARTGGYTF. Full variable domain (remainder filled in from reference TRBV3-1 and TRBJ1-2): DTAVSQTPKYLVTQMGNDKSIKCEQNLGHDTMYWYKQDSKKFLKIMFSYNNKELIINETVPNRFSPKSPDKAHLNLHINSLELGDSAVYFCASSDRARTGGYTFGSGTRLTVV.